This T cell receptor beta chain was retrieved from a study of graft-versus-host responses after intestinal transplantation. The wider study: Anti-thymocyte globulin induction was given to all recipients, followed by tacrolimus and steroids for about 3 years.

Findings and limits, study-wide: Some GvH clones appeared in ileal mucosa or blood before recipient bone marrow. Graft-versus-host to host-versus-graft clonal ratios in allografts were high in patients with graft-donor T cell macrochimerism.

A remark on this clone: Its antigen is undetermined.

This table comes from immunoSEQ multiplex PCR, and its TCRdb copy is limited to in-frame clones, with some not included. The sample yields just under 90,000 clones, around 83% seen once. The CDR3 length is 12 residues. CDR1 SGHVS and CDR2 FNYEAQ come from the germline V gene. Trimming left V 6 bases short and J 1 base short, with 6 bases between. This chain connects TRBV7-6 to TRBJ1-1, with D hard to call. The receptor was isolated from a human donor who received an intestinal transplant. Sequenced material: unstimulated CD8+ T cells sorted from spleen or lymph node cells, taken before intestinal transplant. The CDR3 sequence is CASSDTNTEAFF. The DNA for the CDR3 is TGTGCCAGCAGTGACACGAACACTGAAGCTTTCTTT.